This T cell receptor beta chain derives from a study of OX40 agonist ivuxolimab in advanced cancers. In the study overall: Antecedent anti-PD-1, anti-PD-L1 or anti-CTLA-4 therapy was permissible, with about 40% having received some. Study conclusions and caveats: Antigens targeted by the expanded peripheral T cells were not determined.

Produced via immunoSEQ multiplex PCR; TCRdb's table is partial and in-frame only. This sample has approximately 58,000 clones, with 80% to 90% found just once. The germline CDR1 and CDR2 sequences are KGHSH and LQKENI. The CDR3 covers 15 residues. V was clipped by 0 bases and J by 4 bases, with 12 bases between them. Samples were taken at baseline and on day 1 of cycles 4 and 7. Details on this clone: The target antigen is unknown.

This receptor was taken from an adult with an advanced solid tumor such as melanoma, head and neck, liver or kidney cancer. Sequenced material: CD4+ or CD8+ T cells sorted from blood, taken in a trial of the OX40 agonist ivuxolimab. V and J are TRBV18 and TRBJ2-5; no clear D gene. The CDR3 nucleotides read TGTGCCAGCTCACCACCAGTCGGCCGGTCAGAGACCCAGTACTTC. This gives the protein CASSPPVGRSETQYF. Combining the CDR3 with reference TRBV18 and TRBJ2-5 gives the whole variable domain NAGVMQNPRHLVRRRGQEARLRCSPMKGHSHVYWYRQLPEEGLKFMVYLQKENIIDESGMPKERFSAEFPKEGPSILRIQQVVRGDSAAYFCASSPPVGRSETQYFGPGTRLLVL.